This TCR beta chain was recorded in a study of blood T cell repertoires in COVID-19. Study summary: Researchers got acute and convalescent COVID-19 samples from the United States, Italy and Spain.

There are 13 residues in the CDR3. CDR1 is SQVTM and CDR2 is ANQGSEA in the germline V gene. V shed 7 bases and J 7 bases; nucleotides not matched to a gene: 9. Source study methods: From reference gene primer amplification, estimates of nucleated cell counts were derived. Data came from immunoSEQ multiplex PCR; TCRdb stores just in-frame clones and leaves some out. From that table come the V and J calls and clone size; the DNA was used to work out D and trimming. The profile shows approximately 130,000 clones, around three quarters of them singletons. J is TRBJ2-1 and V is TRBV29-1; 8 bases agree with TRBD1. The receptor was isolated from a woman in her 70s with acute or convalescent COVID-19. Sequences were obtained from peripheral blood. The CDR3 coding sequence is TGCAGCGCCCGCCGGGACAGGAGAAATGAGCAGTTCTTC. Residues: CSARRDRRNEQFF.